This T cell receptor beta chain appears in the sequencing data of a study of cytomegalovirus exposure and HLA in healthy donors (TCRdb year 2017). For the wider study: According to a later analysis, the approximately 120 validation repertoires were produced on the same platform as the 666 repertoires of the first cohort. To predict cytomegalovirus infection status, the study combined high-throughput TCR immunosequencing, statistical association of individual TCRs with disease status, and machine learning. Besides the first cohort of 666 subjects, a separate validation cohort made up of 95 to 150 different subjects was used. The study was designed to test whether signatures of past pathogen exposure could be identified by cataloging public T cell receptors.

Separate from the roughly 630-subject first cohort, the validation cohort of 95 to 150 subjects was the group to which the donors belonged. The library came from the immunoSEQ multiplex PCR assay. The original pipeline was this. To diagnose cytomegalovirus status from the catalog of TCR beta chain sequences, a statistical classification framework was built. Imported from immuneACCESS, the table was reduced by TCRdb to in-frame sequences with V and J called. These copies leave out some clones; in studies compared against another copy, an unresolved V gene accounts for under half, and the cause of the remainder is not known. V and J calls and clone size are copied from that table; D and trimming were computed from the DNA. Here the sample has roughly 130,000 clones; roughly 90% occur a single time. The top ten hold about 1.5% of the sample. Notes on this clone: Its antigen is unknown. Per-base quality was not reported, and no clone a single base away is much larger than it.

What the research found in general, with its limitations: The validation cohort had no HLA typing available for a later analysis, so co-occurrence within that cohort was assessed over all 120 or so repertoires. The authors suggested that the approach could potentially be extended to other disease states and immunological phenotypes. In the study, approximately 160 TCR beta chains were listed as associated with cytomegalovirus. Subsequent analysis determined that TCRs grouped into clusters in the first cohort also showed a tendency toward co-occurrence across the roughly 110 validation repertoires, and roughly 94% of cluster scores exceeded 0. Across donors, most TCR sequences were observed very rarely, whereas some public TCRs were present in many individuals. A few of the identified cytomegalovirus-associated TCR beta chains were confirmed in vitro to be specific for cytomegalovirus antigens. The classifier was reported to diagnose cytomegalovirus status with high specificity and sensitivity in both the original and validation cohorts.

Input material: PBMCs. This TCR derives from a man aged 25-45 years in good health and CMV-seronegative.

Read as DNA, the sequence is TGTGCCAGCAGCCCCTCGGGACAGCCAAACACTGAAGCTTTCTTT. This encodes CASSPSGQPNTEAFF. The chain was built from TRBV7-3 and TRBJ1-1; 7 nucleotides in the junction match TRBD1. The CDR3 numbers 15 residues from cysteine through phenylalanine. CDR3 DNA only is kept here, 45 bases in frame from base 1. CDR1 is given as SGHTA and CDR2 as FQGTGA, both from the germline V gene. Trimmed from V: 5 bases; trimmed from J: 2 bases; junction bases lacking a gene match: 8.